These T cell receptor beta chains were read from a single sample in a study of cytomegalovirus exposure and HLA in healthy donors. TCRdb's table, derived via immunoSEQ multiplex PCR, lists solely in-frame clones and lacks some. The sample records 90,000 to 120,000 clones, around 69% being singletons. What was sequenced was PBMCs. The receptors stem from a man younger than 35 in good health and CMV-seronegative. Both conserved end residues are part of each CDR3. Fields, in order: clone size, D gene, J gene, V gene, CDR3 protein, CDR3 DNA. A D gene is named only where the DNA matches it firmly. Clone size is stated in some rows and not others, as once, few, many or a class when expanded.

-	-	TRBJ2-5	TRBV29-1	CSVSPSPVETQYF	TGCAGCGTTTCCCCCTCCCCGGTGGAGACCCAGTACTTC
few	-	TRBJ2-3	TRBV5-1	CASSLVQANTDTQYF	TGCGCCAGCAGCTTGGTTCAGGCTAACACAGATACGCAGTATTTT
-	-	TRBJ1-1	TRBV5-6	CASSLAGVAEAFF	TGTGCCAGCAGCTTGGCCGGAGTTGCTGAAGCTTTCTTT
-	TRBD1	TRBJ1-4	TRBV28	CASKLPGQRNEKLFF	TGTGCCAGCAAACTCCCGGGACAGAGAAATGAAAAACTGTTTTTT
-	-	TRBJ2-7	TRBV7-9	CASSFDPARAGEQYF	TGTGCCAGCAGCTTTGACCCGGCGAGGGCGGGGGAGCAGTACTTC
-	TRBD1	TRBJ1-2	TRBV28	CASSAGGQLVYGYTF	TGTGCCAGCAGCGCCGGGGGACAGCTCGTTTATGGCTACACCTTC
-	TRBD1	TRBJ2-7	TRBV5-1	CASSFDRGSYEQYF	TGCGCCAGCAGCTTCGACAGGGGCTCCTACGAGCAGTACTTC
-	-	TRBJ1-2	TRBV15	CATSPRRGPSPNYGYTF	TGTGCCACCAGCCCCCGGCGGGGCCCCTCGCCCAACTATGGCTACACCTTC
-	TRBD2	TRBJ2-1	TRBV4-3	CASSQLAGSYNEQFF	TGCGCCAGCAGCCAACTAGCGGGCTCCTACAATGAGCAGTTCTTC
-	TRBD2	TRBJ2-5	TRBV9	CASSVVPSGGGSPISQETQYF	TGTGCCAGCAGCGTAGTTCCTAGCGGGGGGGGATCCCCAATCTCTCAAGAGACCCAGTACTTC
once	-	TRBJ2-1	TRBV6-1	CASRMMGAPYEQFF	TGTGCCAGCAGAATGATGGGGGCGCCCTATGAGCAGTTCTTC
-	-	TRBJ2-5	TRBV6-5	CASRAGPETQYF	TGTGCCAGCAGGGCGGGGCCCGAGACCCAGTACTTC
-	-	TRBJ1-3	TRBV4-2	CASSQESVGRGRLSSGNTIYF	TGTGCCAGCAGCCAAGAGAGTGTTGGCAGGGGACGACTGAGCTCTGGAAACACCATATATTTT
-	TRBD1	TRBJ2-1	TRBV6-6	CARSRDRGFNEQFF	TGTGCCAGGTCAAGGGACAGGGGATTCAATGAGCAGTTCTTC
few	-	TRBJ1-6	TRBV6-6	CASSYSAGPYNSPLHF	TGTGCCAGCAGTTACTCGGCAGGGCCCTATAATTCACCCCTCCACTTT
many	-	TRBJ2-1	TRBV4-1	CASNEGGLGGDEQFF	TGCGCCAGCAACGAGGGAGGACTAGGGGGAGATGAGCAGTTCTTC
-	-	TRBJ1-2	TRBV10-3	CAIRYDQGIASLF	TGTGCCATCAGATACGACCAGGGAATAGCCTCACTCTTC
-	-	TRBJ1-4	TRBV9	CASSVDGGQKLFF	TGTGCCAGCAGCGTAGATGGGGGCCAAAAACTGTTTTTT
-	TRBD1	TRBJ2-3	TRBV28	CASSPPGQGTDTQYF	TGTGCCAGCAGCCCGCCGGGACAGGGTACAGATACGCAGTATTTT
-	-	TRBJ1-3	TRBV6-6	CASSYGGGRDTIYF	TGTGCCAGCAGTTACGGCGGGGGTAGGGACACCATATATTTT
-	-	TRBJ2-3	TRBV29-1	CSVRPDTDTQYF	TGCAGCGTTCGACCGGACACGGATACGCAGTATTTT
-	-	TRBJ2-7	TRBV11-2	CASSPISVAGEQYF	TGTGCCAGCAGCCCCATTTCGGTTGCTGGCGAGCAGTACTTC
-	TRBD1	TRBJ1-1	TRBV7-2	CASSYSGGRVEAFF	TGTGCCAGCAGCTACTCAGGGGGTAGGGTTGAAGCTTTCTTT
-	TRBD1	TRBJ2-1	TRBV10-3	CATGVRDSPRDEQFF	TGTGCCACCGGGGTCCGGGACAGCCCCCGCGATGAGCAGTTCTTC
-	-	TRBJ2-5	TRBV7-9	CASSRSSMSVQETQYF	TGTGCCAGCAGCCGTAGTTCGATGTCTGTTCAAGAGACCCAGTACTTC
-	TRBD1	TRBJ1-5	TRBV2	CASRDRTGDSNQPQHF	TGTGCCAGCAGGGATAGGACAGGGGATAGCAATCAGCCCCAGCATTTT
-	-	TRBJ2-2	TRBV5-4	CASSLVAGELFF	TGTGCCAGCAGCCTAGTCGCCGGGGAGCTGTTTTTT
-	TRBD1	TRBJ1-5	TRBV6-5	CASSYSRDSRQPQHF	TGTGCCAGCAGTTACTCCAGGGACAGCAGGCAGCCCCAGCATTTT
-	TRBD1	TRBJ2-5	TRBV5-4	CASSPGTAQETQYF	TGTGCCAGCAGCCCGGGGACAGCACAAGAGACCCAGTACTTC
once	TRBD2	TRBJ2-3	TRBV7-7	CASSPGLADTDTQYF	TGTGCTAGCAGCCCTGGACTAGCGGATACAGATACGCAGTATTTT